The rows below give T cell receptor beta chains drawn from one sample of a study of CD8+CD57+ T cells in acquired aplastic anemia. MiXCR, run by TCRdb on the reads, gives a single entry per CDR3 protein. The profile shows around 290,000 distinct CDR3 sequences, roughly 53% of them singletons. The sequencing input was sorted CD4+, CD8+, or CD8+CD57+ T cells (not recorded which) from PBMCs. The receptors derive from a human donor with aplastic anemia. Each CDR3 is given with its conserved first and last residue. D genes are given only for firm matches. Rows may omit the clone size; those that give it use once, few, many or a size class.

v_call: TRBV2
j_call: TRBJ1-1
d_call: TRBD1
clone_size: NA
cdr3_nt: TGTGCCGGCAGTGGTTGGACAGGGGGCGCGATGAACACTGAAGCTTTCTTT
cdr3_aa: CAGSGWTGGAMNTEAFF

v_call: TRBV20-1
j_call: TRBJ2-1
d_call: NA
clone_size: many
cdr3_nt: TGCAGTGCTAGAGGATACGTTCTCTACGAGGGTGTGCGGGGAACCCAAACGAACTACAATGAGCAGTTCTTC
cdr3_aa: CSARGYVLYEGVRGTQTNYNEQFF

v_call: TRBV29-1
j_call: TRBJ1-2
d_call: NA
clone_size: once
cdr3_nt: TGCAGCGTTTTAGAGACGAACTATGGCTACACCTTC
cdr3_aa: CSVLETNYGYTF

v_call: TRBV20-1
j_call: TRBJ1-2
d_call: NA
clone_size: NA
cdr3_nt: TGCAGTGCTAGGAACATGGTGCGGGTCTCGGAGGGCTACACCTTC
cdr3_aa: CSARNMVRVSEGYTF

v_call: TRBV28
j_call: TRBJ1-3
d_call: NA
clone_size: NA
cdr3_nt: TGTGCCAGCAGTTCAACGACTTCTGGAAACACCATATATTTT
cdr3_aa: CASSSTTSGNTIYF

v_call: TRBV5-1
j_call: TRBJ2-7
d_call: NA
clone_size: NA
cdr3_nt: TGCGCCAGCAGCTTGGAGTGGCAGGGCTCCTACGAGCAGTACTTC
cdr3_aa: CASSLEWQGSYEQYF

v_call: TRBV7-2
j_call: TRBJ2-5
d_call: NA
clone_size: NA
cdr3_nt: TGTGCCAGCAGCTGGGGTCCTAGCGACTTC
cdr3_aa: CASSWGPSDF

v_call: TRBV20-1
j_call: TRBJ2-7
d_call: NA
clone_size: NA
cdr3_nt: TGCAGTGCTAGGTCCGCAACCTACGAGCAGTACTTC
cdr3_aa: CSARSATYEQYF

v_call: TRBV7-9
j_call: TRBJ2-7
d_call: NA
clone_size: NA
cdr3_nt: TGTGCCAGCAGCTCCCAGAGAAATGGCTACGAGCAGTACTTC
cdr3_aa: CASSSQRNGYEQYF

v_call: TRBV11-2
j_call: TRBJ1-2
d_call: TRBD1
clone_size: many
cdr3_nt: TGTGCCAGCAGACCCGGACAGGCTGGCCAGGGGGGCTATGGCTACACCTTC
cdr3_aa: CASRPGQAGQGGYGYTF

v_call: TRBV10-3
j_call: TRBJ2-5
d_call: NA
clone_size: NA
cdr3_nt: TGTGCCATCAGTGATGGCAGGGGCCAAGAGACCCAGTACTTC
cdr3_aa: CAISDGRGQETQYF

v_call: TRBV27
j_call: TRBJ1-6
d_call: NA
clone_size: many
cdr3_nt: TGTGCCAGCAGTTTATTAGGGGATGATTCACCCCTCCACTTT
cdr3_aa: CASSLLGDDSPLHF

v_call: TRBV6-4
j_call: TRBJ2-1
d_call: TRBD1
clone_size: once
cdr3_nt: TGTGCCAGCAGTGCAGAGGGACAGGGTGAGCAGTCCTTC
cdr3_aa: CASSAEGQGEQSF

v_call: TRBV19
j_call: TRBJ1-2
d_call: NA
clone_size: many
cdr3_nt: TGTGCCAGTAGCGGCGACCCTTTCTATGGCTACACCTTC
cdr3_aa: CASSGDPFYGYTF

v_call: TRBV7-3
j_call: TRBJ2-2
d_call: NA
clone_size: NA
cdr3_nt: NA
cdr3_aa: CASSFYICSAGQVAGELFF

v_call: TRBV5-1
j_call: TRBJ1-1
d_call: NA
clone_size: many
cdr3_nt: TGCGCCAGCAGCCATGGCGGTGGGCGGGGGGGGCTAGGCACTGAAGCTTTCTTT
cdr3_aa: CASSHGGGRGGLGTEAFF